This T cell receptor beta chain was recovered during a study of T cells in localized non-small cell lung cancer. Findings of the study overall: Exceeding tumor, uninvolved adjacent lung had the highest T cell clonality. Of the top 100 tumor clones, median 57 were in adjacent lung, approximately 29 among its top 100. Longer survival (overall) was linked to higher T cell density in blood.

Clones were read by immunoSEQ multiplex PCR, and TCRdb kept only the in-frame ones, dropping some. The sample holds 1,500 to 2,000 clones, roughly 21% seen once. Per germline, CDR1 MNHGY and CDR2 SAAAGT. V dropped 7 bases and J dropped 7 bases, with 17 bases sitting between them. The CDR3 has 15 amino acids. The authors took atypia-free adjacent lung at least 2 cm from the tumor margin. This clone was counted a few times. Antigen: not known. The receptor's source is a man between 40 and 70 years old with stage I lung adenocarcinoma. This sample comprised normal lung tissue next to the tumor, obtained before any cancer treatment. This sequence joins TRBV6-8 and TRBJ1-6, with a weak D call TRBD1 (6 bases). The CDR3 DNA is TGTGCCAGCATGGACAGCCCGAACGGGAATTCACCCCTCCACTTT. This sequence encodes CASMDSPNGNSPLHF.